This T cell receptor (beta chain) stems from a study of blood T cell repertoires in COVID-19. Assay: immunoSEQ multiplex PCR; the TCRdb copy retains only in-frame clones and omits some. Counted here are 200,000 or so clones, about 80% occurring once; the ten biggest clones make up approximately 7.9%. The CDR3 is made up of 15 amino acids. The V and J ends lost 3 bases and 4 bases, in that order; junction bases with no gene match: 3. The germline CDR1 and CDR2 sequences are DFQATT and SNEGSKA (reference sequence). The sequence was obtained from a middle-aged man who had recovered from COVID-19. The gene calls are TRBV20-1 and TRBJ2-7; TRBD2 matches at 16 bases. The source material was PBMCs or T cells enriched from blood (not recorded which). CDR3 protein: CSASMGLAGGYEQYF. The CDR3 DNA follows: TGCAGTGCTAGTATGGGACTAGCGGGGGGGTACGAGCAGTACTTC.